The rows below give T cell receptor beta chains drawn from one sample of a study of CD8 T cells in ankylosing spondylitis. TCRdb re-analysed the 5' RACE reads in MiXCR, keeping a single row per CDR3 protein. The repertoire holds 400,000 or so distinct CDR3 sequences, with around 26% as singletons. Material for sequencing was blood, either unsorted or a sorted T cell fraction (not recorded which). These receptors were obtained from a male donor with ankylosing spondylitis. The CDR3 runs from the conserved cysteine through the conserved F or W. D genes are given only for firm matches. Only some rows state a clone size, as once, few, many or a class for expanded clones.

J gene | D gene | clone size | V gene | CDR3 DNA | CDR3 protein
TRBJ1-3 | NA | few | TRBV11-2 | TGTGCCAGCAGCCTAAAACCCCCCGGCGGAGACTCTGGAAACACCATATATTTT | CASSLKPPGGDSGNTIYF
TRBJ1-5 | TRBD1 | NA | TRBV19 | TGTGCCAGTAGTGCCCTCACAGGGGCTAGCAATCAGCCCCAGCATTTT | CASSALTGASNQPQHF
TRBJ2-1 | TRBD2 | once | TRBV19 | TGTGCCAGCGAGTCATCTTTGGCGGGAGTCTACAATGAGCAGTTCTTC | CASESSLAGVYNEQFF
TRBJ2-1 | TRBD1 | few | TRBV7-8 | TGTGCCAGCAGCTTATTGAGACAGGGTACCTACAATGAGCAGTTCTTC | CASSLLRQGTYNEQFF
TRBJ1-4 | NA | NA | TRBV5-1 | TGCGCCAGCAGCTTGGTAGGGGTCCCGGGAGATGAAAAACTGTTTTTT | CASSLVGVPGDEKLFF
TRBJ1-2 | TRBD1 | NA | TRBV2 | TGTGCCAGCAGTGCTGGACAGGGGGCGAGAGGCTTC | CASSAGQGARGF
TRBJ2-1 | TRBD2 | few | TRBV20-1 | TGCAGTGCTAGGGGGACTAGCGGGAAGGTTAGGAATGAGCAGTTCTTC | CSARGTSGKVRNEQFF
TRBJ2-7 | TRBD1 | NA | TRBV20-1 | TGCAGTGCTAGAGGGGACAGGAACTACGAGCAGTACTTC | CSARGDRNYEQYF
TRBJ2-2 | NA | few | TRBV20-1 | TGCAGTGCTAGGGGTAGGCTAGCGAACACCGGGGAGCTGTTTTTT | CSARGRLANTGELFF
TRBJ2-7 | NA | NA | TRBV5-5 | TGTGCCAGCAGCTTGGACCCGGGACGGGTCTACGAGCAGTACTTC | CASSLDPGRVYEQYF
TRBJ1-2 | NA | once | TRBV11-2 | TGTGCCAGCAGCTTAGCCTCCCCGGGACGGCAAAACTATGGCTACACCTTC | CASSLASPGRQNYGYTF
TRBJ2-5 | NA | NA | TRBV18 | TGTGCCAGCTCACCACCCGGGACAAGGGAAGAGACCCAGTACTTC | CASSPPGTREETQYF
TRBJ2-1 | NA | many | TRBV11-3 | TGTGCCAGCAGCCTGCGATGGGATGAGCAGTTCTTC | CASSLRWDEQFF
TRBJ2-1 | NA | NA | TRBV5-6 | TGTGCCAGCAGCTTGGGCGACATTTCCTACAATGAGCAGTTCTTC | CASSLGDISYNEQFF
TRBJ2-1 | NA | few | TRBV24-1 | TGTGCCACCAGTGACCGTGTAGGCAGGGGATCCTACAATGAGCAGTTCTTC | CATSDRVGRGSYNEQFF
TRBJ1-5 | NA | NA | TRBV5-1 | TGCGCCAGCGCCCTCCAACCAGGGGGCAATCAGCCCCAGCATTTT | CASALQPGGNQPQHF
TRBJ2-5 | NA | few | TRBV7-9 | TGTGCCAGCAGCCATCTTCTGGATAGTTCCCAAGAGACCCAGTACTTC | CASSHLLDSSQETQYF
TRBJ2-1 | NA | NA | TRBV24-1 | TGTGCCACCGGGGACGAATGGCCCGATGAGCAGTTCTTC | CATGDEWPDEQFF
TRBJ2-1 | TRBD1 | NA | TRBV11-2 | TGTGCCAGCAGCTTTTCCCCGGACAGGGGATCCTACAATGAGCAGTTCTTC | CASSFSPDRGSYNEQFF
TRBJ2-1 | NA | NA | TRBV24-1 | TGTGCCATCTCCCTAGGCGGGTACTACAATGAGCAGTTCTTC | CAISLGGYYNEQFF
TRBJ1-5 | TRBD1 | NA | TRBV11-2 | TGTGCCAGCAGCTTAGGGGACAGGGACTATGGACAGCCCCAGCATTTT | CASSLGDRDYGQPQHF
TRBJ1-2 | NA | NA | TRBV5-1 | TGCGCCAGCAGCCCCGGGGATCGGAACTATGGCTACACCTTC | CASSPGDRNYGYTF
TRBJ2-7 | TRBD2 | NA | TRBV20-1 | TGCAGTGCCATCGGACTAGCGGGACCCCGGGACGAGCAGTACTTC | CSAIGLAGPRDEQYF
TRBJ2-2 | NA | NA | TRBV30 | TGTGCCTGGAGTCAGGGGGGCAACACCGGGGAGCTGTTTTTT | CAWSQGGNTGELFF
TRBJ2-4 | TRBD1 | NA | TRBV5-6 | TGTGCCAGCAGCCCCGGGACAGGGGGTGGGGGAGCCAAAAACATTCAGTACTTC | CASSPGTGGGGAKNIQYF
TRBJ2-7 | NA | NA | TRBV5-1 | TGCGCCAGCAGCTCCACAGGAAATGAGCAGTACTTC | CASSSTGNEQYF
TRBJ2-2 | TRBD1 | NA | TRBV5-1 | TGCGCCAGCCTAACCGGGACAGGGAACACCGGGGAGCTGTTTTTT | CASLTGTGNTGELFF
TRBJ2-7 | TRBD1 | NA | TRBV6-5 | TGTGCCAGCAGTTACTCCTTAAAACACCCGGGGACAGCCCCGCACGAGCAGTACTTC | CASSYSLKHPGTAPHEQYF
TRBJ2-1 | TRBD2 | few | TRBV28 | TGTGCCAGCAGCCGCCGACTAGCGGCCTGGAAGGTGGATGAGCAGTTCTTC | CASSRRLAAWKVDEQFF
TRBJ1-1 | NA | NA | TRBV29-1 | TGCAGCGTTGAAGGACAGTGGGACACTGAAGCTTTCTTT | CSVEGQWDTEAFF
TRBJ2-2 | TRBD1 | NA | TRBV5-6 | TGTGCCAGCAGTTTACGACCGGGACAGGGGTTCACCGGGGAGCTGTTTTTT | CASSLRPGQGFTGELFF
TRBJ1-5 | NA | few | TRBV20-1 | TGCAGTGCTAGGGCCGGGTTACCTGATCAGCCCCAGCATTTT | CSARAGLPDQPQHF
TRBJ2-1 | TRBD2 | NA | TRBV5-1 | TGCGCCAGCAGCTTGTCGGCGGGAGACCACAATGAGCAGTTCTTC | CASSLSAGDHNEQFF
TRBJ2-1 | TRBD2 | few | TRBV29-1 | TGCAGCGCCCTCGGACTAGCGGGAGACAATGAGCAGTTCTTC | CSALGLAGDNEQFF
TRBJ1-1 | NA | NA | TRBV3-1 | TGTGCCAGCAGCCAAGATGCTGTGGCGAACACTGAAGCTTTCTTT | CASSQDAVANTEAFF
TRBJ2-1 | NA | NA | TRBV24-1 | TGTGCCACCAGTGACCCAAAGATGGGGGATGAGCAGTTCTTC | CATSDPKMGDEQFF
TRBJ1-5 | NA | NA | TRBV7-2 | TGTGCCAGCAGCTTAGAGGCGGCAGGGAATCAGCCCCAGCATTTT | CASSLEAAGNQPQHF
TRBJ2-2 | NA | many | TRBV2 | TGTGCCAGCACCCGGACTACCGGGGAGCTGTTTTTT | CASTRTTGELFF
TRBJ2-3 | NA | NA | TRBV12-3/TRBV12-4 | TGTGCCAGCAGTTCTGGGCCAAACGGAGATACGCAGTATTTT | CASSSGPNGDTQYF
TRBJ1-1 | NA | few | TRBV12-3/TRBV12-4 | TGTGCCAGCAGTTACAGGGCTGTTAACACTGAAGCTTTCTTT | CASSYRAVNTEAFF
TRBJ1-1 | NA | few | TRBV18 | TGTGCCAGCTCACCTCGGCAGCGGCTGGAGATGAACACTGAAGCTTTCTTT | CASSPRQRLEMNTEAFF
TRBJ2-7 | TRBD2 | few | TRBV9 | TGTGCCTCCCGGGTACTAGCGGAGCTATACGAGCAGTACTTC | CASRVLAELYEQYF
TRBJ2-2 | NA | few | TRBV7-9 | TGTGCCAGCAGCTCCACTATCTCCATCACCGGGGAGCTGTTTTTT | CASSSTISITGELFF
TRBJ1-1 | NA | few | TRBV11-2 | TGTGCCAGCAGCCGAGACAGTCTAAGTATCACTGAAGCTTTCTTT | CASSRDSLSITEAFF
TRBJ2-3 | NA | few | TRBV20-1 | TGCAGCCCGGGACTTAGCACAGATACGCAGTATTTT | CSPGLSTDTQYF
TRBJ2-2 | NA | few | TRBV7-2 | TGTGCCAGCAGGGAGGGACACCAAGACACCGGGGAGCTGTTTTTT | CASREGHQDTGELFF
TRBJ1-6 | NA | NA | TRBV3-1 | TGTGCCAGCAGCCAGGATGTCAAGCCTAATTCACCCCTCCACTTT | CASSQDVKPNSPLHF
TRBJ2-1 | TRBD2 | NA | TRBV24-1 | TGTGCCACCGGGGAAAATAGCGGGAGGGGAGGCTCCTACAATGAGCAGTTCTTC | CATGENSGRGGSYNEQFF
TRBJ2-5 | NA | NA | TRBV20-1 | TGCAGTGCTCTTAGGACAGCAGGGGCCTCCCAAGAGACCCAGTACTTC | CSALRTAGASQETQYF
TRBJ2-3 | TRBD2 | few | TRBV9 | TGTGCCAGCAGCGACGGGACTAGTGCAGATACGCAGTATTTT | CASSDGTSADTQYF
TRBJ2-2 | TRBD1 | NA | TRBV15 | TGTGCCACCAGCAGAGGAGGGACAGGGGCCACCGGGGAGCTGTTTTTT | CATSRGGTGATGELFF
TRBJ2-3 | NA | NA | TRBV11-2 | TGTGCCAGCAGCTTCAGCGCAATACTGGCGGATACGCAGTATTTT | CASSFSAILADTQYF
TRBJ2-1 | TRBD2 | few | TRBV20-1 | TGCAGTGCTAGAGATCGGCTAGCGGGGGGGGATGAGCAGTTCTTC | CSARDRLAGGDEQFF
TRBJ2-5 | NA | NA | TRBV19 | TGTGCCAGTAGTATAGGAGGGACACCGCAAGAGACCCAGTACTTC | CASSIGGTPQETQYF